The subject of this entry is one TCR beta chain. This record comes from a study of blood T cell repertoires in COVID-19. Self-reported history from a screening survey and questionnaire set each donor's cohort. J gave up 5 bases and V 6 bases, and 6 bases lay outside the gene matches. In germline, CDR1 is MDHEN, CDR2 SYDVKM. This CDR3 is built from 14 residues. TCRdb's table, derived via immunoSEQ multiplex PCR, lists solely in-frame clones and lacks some. The sample comprises 250,000 to 350,000 clones, roughly 90% of which are singletons, and less than 20% rests with the top ten. This TCR was recovered from a woman aged 30 to 39 who had recovered from COVID-19. This rearrangement joins TRBV28 to TRBJ2-2; 7 bases line up with TRBD1. The sample consisted of PBMCs or T cells enriched from blood (not recorded which). The CDR3 is CASRSGQLTGELFF. CDR3 sequence (DNA): TGTGCCAGCAGGTCGGGACAGCTGACCGGGGAGCTGTTTTTT.